The rows below give T cell receptor beta chains drawn from one sample of a study of blood T cells in healthy people across ages. One entry per CDR3 protein results from TCRdb running MiXCR on the 5' RACE reads. The profile covers about 680,000 distinct CDR3 sequences, with more than 40% appearing a single time and under 35% taken by the ten largest. Sequencing was performed on blood. Receptors originate from a woman in her sixties or seventies in good health. Both conserved end residues are part of each CDR3. D genes are given only for firm matches. Size is omitted from some rows. Given values are once, few, many or a class for expanded clones.

j_gene: TRBJ2-7
v_gene: TRBV7-2
abundance: NA
d_gene: NA
CDR3nt: TGTGCCAGCAGCCCCGGGGGTAGCGGCTCCTACGAGCAGTACTTC
CDR3aa: CASSPGGSGSYEQYF

j_gene: TRBJ1-4
v_gene: TRBV20-1
abundance: NA
d_gene: NA
CDR3nt: TGCAGTGCTAGAGGGACAGCGAATGAAAAACTGTTTTTT
CDR3aa: CSARGTANEKLFF

j_gene: TRBJ2-7
v_gene: TRBV27
abundance: NA
d_gene: TRBD1
CDR3nt: TGTGCCAGCAGCCAGCCGGGACAGGGATACTCCTACGAGCAGTACTTC
CDR3aa: CASSQPGQGYSYEQYF

j_gene: TRBJ2-3
v_gene: TRBV28
abundance: NA
d_gene: NA
CDR3nt: TGTGCCAGCAGTTTAACGGGAGTCAGGACAGATACGCAGTATTTT
CDR3aa: CASSLTGVRTDTQYF

j_gene: TRBJ1-2
v_gene: TRBV27
abundance: few
d_gene: TRBD1
CDR3nt: TGTGCCAGCAGGACAGGGTTGAATGGCTACACCTTC
CDR3aa: CASRTGLNGYTF

j_gene: TRBJ2-7
v_gene: TRBV28
abundance: NA
d_gene: TRBD2
CDR3nt: TGTGCCAGCAGTGCTAGCGGGAGAGTTTACGAGCAGTACTTC
CDR3aa: CASSASGRVYEQYF

j_gene: TRBJ2-1
v_gene: TRBV5-6
abundance: NA
d_gene: NA
CDR3nt: TGTGCCAGCAGCTTGTCCGGGGGCACTCAGTTCTTC
CDR3aa: CASSLSGGTQFF

j_gene: TRBJ2-1
v_gene: TRBV3-1
abundance: NA
d_gene: NA
CDR3nt: TGTGCCAGCAGCCCGGGGGCCTGGGGTTACAATGAGCAGTTCTTC
CDR3aa: CASSPGAWGYNEQFF

j_gene: TRBJ2-2
v_gene: TRBV10-3
abundance: NA
d_gene: NA
CDR3nt: TGTGCCATCAAATCGCAGAGCACGGGGGCCACAACCGGGGAGCTGTTTTTT
CDR3aa: CAIKSQSTGATTGELFF

j_gene: TRBJ2-3
v_gene: TRBV27
abundance: NA
d_gene: NA
CDR3nt: TGTGCCAGCAGTTTTGCTAGCAAGGGCACAGATACGCAGTATTTT
CDR3aa: CASSFASKGTDTQYF

j_gene: TRBJ2-7
v_gene: TRBV7-8
abundance: few
d_gene: TRBD2
CDR3nt: TGTGCCAGCAGCTTACGTAGCGGGATCTACGAGCAGTACTTC
CDR3aa: CASSLRSGIYEQYF

j_gene: TRBJ1-4
v_gene: TRBV28
abundance: NA
d_gene: NA
CDR3nt: TGTGCCAGCAGCCTCCGGGGGGCTAGTGGAAAACTGTTTTTT
CDR3aa: CASSLRGASGKLFF

j_gene: TRBJ2-7
v_gene: TRBV2
abundance: NA
d_gene: TRBD1
CDR3nt: TGTGCCAGCAACACTGGACAGGGAGGCCACGAGCAGTACTTC
CDR3aa: CASNTGQGGHEQYF

j_gene: TRBJ2-3
v_gene: TRBV5-1
abundance: NA
d_gene: TRBD2
CDR3nt: TGCGCCAGCAGCTCTAGCGGTCCTAGCACAGATACGCAGTATTTT
CDR3aa: CASSSSGPSTDTQYF

j_gene: TRBJ2-1
v_gene: TRBV20-1
abundance: few
d_gene: NA
CDR3nt: TGCAGTGCAACCTTAGCGGCCGGCTCCTACAATGAGCAGTTCTTC
CDR3aa: CSATLAAGSYNEQFF

j_gene: TRBJ1-2
v_gene: TRBV7-2
abundance: few
d_gene: TRBD1
CDR3nt: TGTGCCAGCAGCTTAGGAGCAGGGGGCAACTATGGCTACACCTTC
CDR3aa: CASSLGAGGNYGYTF

j_gene: TRBJ1-1
v_gene: TRBV6-2/TRBV6-3
abundance: NA
d_gene: TRBD1
CDR3nt: TGTGCCAGCAGACCCCGCGGACAGGGGAGTAATGAAGCTTTCTTT
CDR3aa: CASRPRGQGSNEAFF

j_gene: TRBJ2-3
v_gene: TRBV9
abundance: NA
d_gene: TRBD1
CDR3nt: TGTGCCAGCAGCGAACACCGGGACAGCTTATATTTT
CDR3aa: CASSEHRDSLYF

j_gene: TRBJ2-3
v_gene: TRBV20-1
abundance: NA
d_gene: TRBD2
CDR3nt: TGCAGTGCTAGTCCTGTAGCGGGAGGGAGCACAGATACGCAGTATTTT
CDR3aa: CSASPVAGGSTDTQYF

j_gene: TRBJ2-2
v_gene: TRBV29-1
abundance: NA
d_gene: NA
CDR3nt: TGCAGCGGGATTCGGACATCGTCCTATCCCGGGGAGCTGTTTTTT
CDR3aa: CSGIRTSSYPGELFF